Shown below are 10 T cell receptor beta chains from a single sample sequenced in a study of blood T cell repertoires in COVID-19. Only in-frame clones appear in the TCRdb table, and some are missing; sequencing was by immunoSEQ multiplex PCR. The sample has some 350,000 clones, approximately 90% seen once. Sequenced sample: peripheral blood. These receptors all stem from a woman aged 18-35 years who had recovered from COVID-19.

The V call is TRBV11-2, the J call TRBJ1-2; D remains ambiguous. The CDR3 consists of 15 residues. Trimming took off 1 base at V and 8 bases at J, with 17 bases between the two ends. Germline lookup yields CDR1 SGHAT and CDR2 FQNNGV. Here the CDR3 DNA reads TGTGCCAGCAGCTTAGGGCTCGTTCTCACGCGGGGCTACACCTTC. It yields the protein CASSLGLVLTRGYTF.

The rearrangement links TRBV27 to TRBJ1-5; 9 nucleotides line up with TRBD1. The V segment lost 6 bases and the J segment 4 bases; nucleotides outside the gene matches: 1. The CDR3 sequence is 13 residues long. The germline V gene encodes CDR1 MNHEY and CDR2 SMNVEV (reference sequence). CDR3: CASSGQGNQPQHF. As DNA, the CDR3 is TGTGCCAGCAGCGGACAGGGGAATCAGCCCCAGCATTTT.

V is TRBV29-1 and J is TRBJ1-2, with D maybe TRBD1 (6 bases). The length of the CDR3 is 14 residues. The V gene's germline CDR1 is SQVTM and CDR2 ANQGSEA. With 4 bases removed from V and 4 bases from J, the gap between germline ends came to 16 bases. The DNA of the CDR3 is TGCAGCGTTGTTTCAGGGGTTCAGGGCTATGGCTACACCTTC. This translates into CSVVSGVQGYGYTF. The complete variable domain, with remaining parts taken from reference TRBV29-1 and TRBJ1-2, reads SAVISQKPSRDICQRGTSLTIQCQVDSQVTMMFWYRQQPGQSLTLIATANQGSEATYESGFVIDKFPISRPNLTFSTLTVSNMSPEDSSIYLCSVVSGVQGYGYTFGSGTRLTVV.

To note about this clone: The same CDR3 is also encoded by other DNA sequences in this sample. The chain carries TRBV19 and TRBJ1-2; 8 bases are shared with TRBD1. Germline trimming cut 6 bases from V and 4 bases from J; bases unmatched to any gene: 7. Germline V gene sequence: CDR1 LNHDA, CDR2 SQIVND (reference sequence). This CDR3 is built from 14 residues. The CDR3: CASSPGQGAYGYTF. CDR3 DNA sequence: TGTGCCAGTAGCCCGGGGCAGGGGGCCTATGGCTACACCTTC.

This sequence joins TRBV5-1 and TRBJ1-4, with 7 bases lining up with TRBD1. The germline CDR1 and CDR2 sequences are SGHRS and YFSETQ. J was trimmed by 3 bases and V by 4 bases; bases with no gene match: 9. The CDR3 covers 16 residues. CDR3 in DNA: TGCGCCAGCAGCCTCACCAGACAGGGCCCTAATGAAAAACTGTTTTTT. This translates into CASSLTRQGPNEKLFF.

This clone was seen only once. The rearrangement uses TRBV29-1 and TRBJ2-1, with TRBD2 matching over 10 bases. The V gene end was trimmed by 2 bases and the J gene end by 0 bases; junction bases not matched to a gene: 4. Germline V gene data show CDR1 as SQVTM and CDR2 as ANQGSEA. This CDR3 region has 16 residues. The CDR3 is CSVEWPSGSSYNEQFF. The CDR3 region has the DNA TGCAGCGTTGAATGGCCTAGCGGGAGCTCCTACAATGAGCAGTTCTTC.

The chain combines TRBV18 with TRBJ2-1; no clear D. V lost 3 bases and J lost 5, with 11 bases in between. This CDR3 contains 14 residues. Germline V gene data show CDR1 as KGHSH and CDR2 as LQKENI. Written as DNA, the CDR3 is TGTGCCAGCTCACCCGCCTCGCTAAACAATGAGCAGTTCTTC. Translating gives CASSPASLNNEQFF.

V gene TRBV5-1 combines with J gene TRBJ2-5; 9 bases map to TRBD1. CDR1 is SGHRS and CDR2 is YFSETQ in the germline V gene. This CDR3 region has 15 residues. After removal of 4 bases from V and 1 base from J, the junction contained 5 bases not matched to a gene. The CDR3 sequence is CASSDTGGSQETQYF. The CDR3 coding sequence is TGCGCCAGCAGCGATACAGGGGGCAGCCAAGAGACCCAGTACTTC.

This clone has just one count. Germline is not matched at one junction end, which may reflect a read error. V and J are TRBV9 and TRBJ2-1; TRBD2 might be the D (5 bases). This CDR3 region has 14 residues. Germline V gives CDR1 SGDLS, CDR2 YYNGEE. The CDR3 DNA is TGTGCCAGCAGCGGGAGGTCCTCCAACAATGAGCAGTTCTTC. It codes for CASSGRSSNNEQFF.

This clone occurred once. This chain links TRBV29-1 with TRBJ2-1; 11 bases line up with TRBD2. This CDR3 is 14 amino acids long. Trimming took 3 bases from V and 8 from J; bases not matched to a gene: 6. Germline CDR1 SQVTM, CDR2 ANQGSEA. The CDR3 spells CSVEVAGGLDEQFF. CDR3 sequence (DNA): TGCAGCGTTGAGGTAGCGGGAGGGCTCGATGAGCAGTTCTTC.